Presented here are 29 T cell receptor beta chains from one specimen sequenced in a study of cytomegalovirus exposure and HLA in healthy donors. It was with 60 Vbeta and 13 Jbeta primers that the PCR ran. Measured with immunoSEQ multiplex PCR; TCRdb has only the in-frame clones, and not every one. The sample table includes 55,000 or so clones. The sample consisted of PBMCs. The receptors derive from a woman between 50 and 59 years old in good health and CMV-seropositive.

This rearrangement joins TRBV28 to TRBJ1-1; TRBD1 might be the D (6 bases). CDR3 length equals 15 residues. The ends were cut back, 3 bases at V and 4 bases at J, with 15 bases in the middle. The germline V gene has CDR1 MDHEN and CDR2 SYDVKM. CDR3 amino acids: CASSFEGGRSTEAFF. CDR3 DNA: TGTGCCAGCAGTTTTGAGGGGGGGCGTAGCACTGAAGCTTTCTTT.

The CDR3 loop reads CASSRQEDEKLFF. The CDR3 DNA sequence: TGTGCCAGCAGCCGGCAGGAGGATGAAAAACTGTTTTTT. The V and J genes are TRBV4-2 and TRBJ1-4; no firm D call. With 4 bases removed from V and 6 bases from J, the gap between germline ends came to 9 bases. This CDR3 comprises 13 residues. Germline assignment: CDR1 LGHNA and CDR2 YNFKEQ.

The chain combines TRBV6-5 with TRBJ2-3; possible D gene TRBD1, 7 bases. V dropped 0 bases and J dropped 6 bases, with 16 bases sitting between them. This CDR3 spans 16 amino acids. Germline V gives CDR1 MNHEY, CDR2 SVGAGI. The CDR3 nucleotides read TGTGCCAGCAGTTACTCATTAGCAGGGGGGAGCGATACGCAGTATTTT. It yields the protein CASSYSLAGGSDTQYF.

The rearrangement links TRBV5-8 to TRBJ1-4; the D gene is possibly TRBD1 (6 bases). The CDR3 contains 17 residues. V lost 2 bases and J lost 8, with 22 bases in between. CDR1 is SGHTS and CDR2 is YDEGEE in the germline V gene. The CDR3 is CASSFGTINSPVEKLFF. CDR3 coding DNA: TGTGCCAGCAGCTTCGGGACAATTAATTCCCCGGTCGAAAAACTGTTTTTT.

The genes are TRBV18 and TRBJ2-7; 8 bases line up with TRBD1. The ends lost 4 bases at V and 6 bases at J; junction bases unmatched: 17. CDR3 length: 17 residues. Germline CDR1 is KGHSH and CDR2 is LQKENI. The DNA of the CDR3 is TGTGCCAGCTCACGAGCACAGGGGGAATCGGTCTTTTCCGAGCAGTACTTC. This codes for CASSRAQGESVFSEQYF.

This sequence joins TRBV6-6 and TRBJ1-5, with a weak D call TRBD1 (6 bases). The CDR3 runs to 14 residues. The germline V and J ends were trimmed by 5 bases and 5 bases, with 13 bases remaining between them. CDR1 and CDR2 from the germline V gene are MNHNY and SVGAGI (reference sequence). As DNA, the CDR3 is TGTGCCAGCAGTAAACAGGGTCGGGATCAGCCCCAGCATTTT. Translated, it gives CASSKQGRDQPQHF.

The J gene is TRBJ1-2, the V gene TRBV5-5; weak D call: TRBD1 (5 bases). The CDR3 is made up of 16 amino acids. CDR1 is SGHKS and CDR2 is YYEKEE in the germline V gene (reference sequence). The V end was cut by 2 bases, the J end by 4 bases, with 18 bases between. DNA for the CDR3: TGTGCCAGCAGCTTCGTTGTAGGGGTAGGTGCCTATGGCTACACCTTC. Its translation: CASSFVVGVGAYGYTF. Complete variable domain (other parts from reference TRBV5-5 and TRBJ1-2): DAGVTQSPTHLIKTRGQQVTLRCSPISGHKSVSWYQQVLGQGPQFIFQYYEKEERGRGNFPDRFSARQFPNYSSELNVNALLLGDSALYLCASSFVVGVGAYGYTFGSGTRLTVV.

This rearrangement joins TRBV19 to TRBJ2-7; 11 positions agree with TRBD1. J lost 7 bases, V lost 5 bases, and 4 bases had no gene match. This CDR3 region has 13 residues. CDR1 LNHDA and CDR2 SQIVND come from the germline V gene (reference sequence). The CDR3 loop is CASSLDRGLEQYF. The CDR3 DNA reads TGTGCCAGTAGTCTGGACAGGGGGCTGGAGCAGTACTTC. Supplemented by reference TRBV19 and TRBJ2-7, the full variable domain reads DGGITQSPKYLFRKEGQNVTLSCEQNLNHDAMYWYRQDPGQGLRLIYYSQIVNDFQKGDIAEGYSVSREKKESFPLTVTSAQKNPTAFYLCASSLDRGLEQYFGPGTRLTVT.

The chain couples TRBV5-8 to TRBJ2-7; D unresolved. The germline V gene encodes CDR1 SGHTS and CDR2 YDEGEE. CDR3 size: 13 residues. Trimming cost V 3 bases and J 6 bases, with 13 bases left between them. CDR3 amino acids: CASSSPAQPEQYF. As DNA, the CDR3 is TGTGCCAGCAGCTCTCCCGCACAGCCCGAGCAGTACTTC. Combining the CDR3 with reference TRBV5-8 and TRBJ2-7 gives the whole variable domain EAGVTQSPTHLIKTRGQQATLRCSPISGHTSVYWYQQALGLGLQFLLWYDEGEERNRGNFPPRFSGRQFPNYSSELNVNALELEDSALYLCASSSPAQPEQYFGPGTRLTVT.

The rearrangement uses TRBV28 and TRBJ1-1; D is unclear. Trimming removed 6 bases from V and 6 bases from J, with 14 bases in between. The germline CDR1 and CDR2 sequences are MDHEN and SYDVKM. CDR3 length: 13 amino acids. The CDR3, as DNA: TGTGCCAGCAGCCTACCCCTCGGGGCTGAAGCTTTCTTT. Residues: CASSLPLGAEAFF. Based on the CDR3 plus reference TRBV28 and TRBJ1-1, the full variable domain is DVKVTQSSRYLVKRTGEKVFLECVQDMDHENMFWYRQDPGLGLRLIYFSYDVKMKEKGDIPEGYSVSREKKERFSLILESASTNQTSMYLCASSLPLGAEAFFGQGTRLTVV.

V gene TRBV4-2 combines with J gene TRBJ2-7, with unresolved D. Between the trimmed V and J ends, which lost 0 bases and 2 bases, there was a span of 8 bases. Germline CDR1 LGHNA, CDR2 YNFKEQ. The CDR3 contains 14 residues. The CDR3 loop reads CASSQERYTYEQYF. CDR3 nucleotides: TGTGCCAGCAGCCAAGAGCGTTATACCTACGAGCAGTACTTC.

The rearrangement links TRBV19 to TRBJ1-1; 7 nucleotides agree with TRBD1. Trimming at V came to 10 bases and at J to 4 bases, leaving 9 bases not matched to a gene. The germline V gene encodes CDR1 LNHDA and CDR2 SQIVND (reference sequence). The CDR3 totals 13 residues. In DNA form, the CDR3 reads TGTGCCACCAAACAGGGGTGGGGCACTGAAGCTTTCTTT. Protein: CATKQGWGTEAFF.

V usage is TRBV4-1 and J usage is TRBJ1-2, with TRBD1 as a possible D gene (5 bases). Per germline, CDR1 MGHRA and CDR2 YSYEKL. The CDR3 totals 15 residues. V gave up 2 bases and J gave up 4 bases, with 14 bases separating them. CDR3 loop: CASSQRWGLGYGYTF. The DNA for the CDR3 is TGCGCCAGCAGCCAACGGTGGGGCCTCGGCTATGGCTACACCTTC.

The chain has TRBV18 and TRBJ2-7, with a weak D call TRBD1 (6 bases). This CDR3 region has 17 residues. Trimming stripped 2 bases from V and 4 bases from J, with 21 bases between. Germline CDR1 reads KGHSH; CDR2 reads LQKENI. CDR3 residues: CASSPTSQGRAGYEQYF. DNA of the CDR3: TGTGCCAGCTCACCAACCAGTCAGGGGCGGGCAGGGTACGAGCAGTACTTC.

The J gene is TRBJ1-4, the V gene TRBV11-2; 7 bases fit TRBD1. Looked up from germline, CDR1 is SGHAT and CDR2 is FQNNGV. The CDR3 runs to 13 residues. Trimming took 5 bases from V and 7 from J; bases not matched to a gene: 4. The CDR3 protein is CASSRQGGEKLFF. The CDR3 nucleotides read TGTGCCAGCAGCCGGCAGGGGGGTGAAAAACTGTTTTTT.

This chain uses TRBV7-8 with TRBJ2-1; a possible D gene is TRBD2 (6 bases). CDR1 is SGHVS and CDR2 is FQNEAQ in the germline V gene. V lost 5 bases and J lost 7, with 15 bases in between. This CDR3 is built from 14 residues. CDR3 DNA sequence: TGTGCCAGCAGCCTATGGGGCGGGGTAAATGAGCAGTTCTTC. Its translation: CASSLWGGVNEQFF.

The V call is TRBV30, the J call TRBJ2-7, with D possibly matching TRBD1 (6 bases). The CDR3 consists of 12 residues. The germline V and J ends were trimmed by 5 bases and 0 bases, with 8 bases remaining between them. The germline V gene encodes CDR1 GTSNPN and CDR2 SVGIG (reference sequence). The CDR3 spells CAWQGSSYEQYF. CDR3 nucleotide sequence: TGTGCCTGGCAGGGGAGCTCCTACGAGCAGTACTTC.

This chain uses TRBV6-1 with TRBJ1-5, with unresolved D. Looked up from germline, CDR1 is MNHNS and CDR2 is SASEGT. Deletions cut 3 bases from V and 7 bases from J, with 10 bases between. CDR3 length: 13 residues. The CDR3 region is CASSDPGGQPQHF. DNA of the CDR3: TGTGCCAGCAGTGACCCCGGCGGGCAGCCCCAGCATTTT.

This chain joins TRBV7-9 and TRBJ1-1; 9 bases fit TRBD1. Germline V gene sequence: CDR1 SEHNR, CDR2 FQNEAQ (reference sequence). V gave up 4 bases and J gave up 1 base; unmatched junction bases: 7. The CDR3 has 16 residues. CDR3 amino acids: CASSSGTGRENTEAFF. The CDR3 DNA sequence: TGTGCCAGCAGCTCCGGGACAGGGAGAGAGAACACTGAAGCTTTCTTT.

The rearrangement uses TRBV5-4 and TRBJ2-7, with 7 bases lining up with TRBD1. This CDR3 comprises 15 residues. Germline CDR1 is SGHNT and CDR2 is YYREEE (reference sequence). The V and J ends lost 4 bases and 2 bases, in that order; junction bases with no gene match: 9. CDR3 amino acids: CASSHNPQGTYEQYF. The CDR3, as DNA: TGTGCCAGCAGCCACAACCCACAGGGGACCTACGAGCAGTACTTC.

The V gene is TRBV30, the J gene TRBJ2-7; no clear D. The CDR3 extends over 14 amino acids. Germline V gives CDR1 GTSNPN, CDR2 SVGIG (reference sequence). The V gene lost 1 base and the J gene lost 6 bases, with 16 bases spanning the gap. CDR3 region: CAWSELSLSGEQYF. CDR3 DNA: TGTGCCTGGAGTGAACTGTCTCTGTCGGGCGAGCAGTACTTC.

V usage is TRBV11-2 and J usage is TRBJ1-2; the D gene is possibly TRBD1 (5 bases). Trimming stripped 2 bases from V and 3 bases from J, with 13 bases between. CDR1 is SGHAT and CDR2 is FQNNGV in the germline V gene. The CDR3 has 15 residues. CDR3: CASSLIGRADYGYTF. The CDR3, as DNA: TGTGCCAGCAGCTTAATAGGCAGGGCGGACTATGGCTACACCTTC.

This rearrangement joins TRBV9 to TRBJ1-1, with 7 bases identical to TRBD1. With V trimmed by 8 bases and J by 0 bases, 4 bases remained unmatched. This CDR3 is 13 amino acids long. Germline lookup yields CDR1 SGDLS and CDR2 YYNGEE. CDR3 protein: CASGQVLNTEAFF. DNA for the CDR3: TGTGCCAGTGGACAGGTGCTGAACACTGAAGCTTTCTTT.

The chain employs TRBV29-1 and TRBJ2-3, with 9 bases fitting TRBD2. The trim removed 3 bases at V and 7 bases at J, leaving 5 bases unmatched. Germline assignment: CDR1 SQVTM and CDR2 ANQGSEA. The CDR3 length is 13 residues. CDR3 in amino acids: CSVEASGDHTQYF. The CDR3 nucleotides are TGCAGCGTTGAGGCTAGCGGGGACCATACGCAGTATTTT.

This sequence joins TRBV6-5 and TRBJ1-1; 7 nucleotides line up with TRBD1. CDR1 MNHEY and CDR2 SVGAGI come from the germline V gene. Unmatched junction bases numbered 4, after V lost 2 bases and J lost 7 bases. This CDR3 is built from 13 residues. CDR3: CASSYERQGEAFF. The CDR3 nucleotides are TGTGCCAGCAGTTACGAAAGACAGGGTGAAGCTTTCTTT.

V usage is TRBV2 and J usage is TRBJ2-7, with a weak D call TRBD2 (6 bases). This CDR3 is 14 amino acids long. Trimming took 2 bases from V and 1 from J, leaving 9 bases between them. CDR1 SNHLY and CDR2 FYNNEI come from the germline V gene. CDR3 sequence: CASSEIGGSYEQYF. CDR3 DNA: TGTGCCAGCAGTGAAATCGGGGGTTCCTACGAGCAGTACTTC.

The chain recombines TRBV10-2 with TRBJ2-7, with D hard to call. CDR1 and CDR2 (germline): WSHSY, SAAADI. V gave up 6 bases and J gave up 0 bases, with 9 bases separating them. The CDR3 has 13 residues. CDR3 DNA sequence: TGCGCCAGCAGAGAGACTGGCTCCTACGAGCAGTACTTC. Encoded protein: CASRETGSYEQYF.

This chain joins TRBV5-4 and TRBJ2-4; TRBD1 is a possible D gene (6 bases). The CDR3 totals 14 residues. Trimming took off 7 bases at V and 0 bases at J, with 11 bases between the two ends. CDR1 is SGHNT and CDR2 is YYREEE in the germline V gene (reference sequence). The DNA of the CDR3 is TGTGCCAGCCAACAGGGTCTAGCCAAAAACATTCAGTACTTC. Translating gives CASQQGLAKNIQYF.

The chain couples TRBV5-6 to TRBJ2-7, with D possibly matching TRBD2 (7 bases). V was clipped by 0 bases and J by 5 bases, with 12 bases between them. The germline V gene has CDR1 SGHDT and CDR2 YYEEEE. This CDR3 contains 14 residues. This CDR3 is CASSLEGGPDEQYF. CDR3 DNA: TGTGCCAGCAGCTTGGAGGGGGGGCCTGACGAGCAGTACTTC.